The entry below gives a single T cell receptor beta chain sequence along with its context. This clone was found once. Its specific antigen is unknown. Base qualities are missing; no much larger clone stands one base away. This entry is derived from a study of blood T cell repertoires in COVID-19 (dated by TCRdb to about 2020). For the wider study: The collaborator samples originated in the United States, Italy and Spain and spanned the acute and convalescent phases of COVID-19. The sample metadata nearly always contained a de-identified subject ID, COVID-19 status, age in years and sex. The prospective study material was composed of cDNA or gDNA derived from T cells, B-cell-depleted T cells, or PBMCs. The dataset comprised deeply sampled blood TCRbeta repertoires from subjects exposed to, actively infected with, or recovered from COVID-19. The repertoires were made available in a free public database intended to serve as a resource for research on the immune response to SARS-CoV-2. Samples came from the ongoing ImmuneRACE study (first 160 participants) plus 1,254 subjects from 6 global collaborators. Where available, HLA class I and class II types were obtained from metadata supplied by the sample provider rather than from assay-based typing.

TCRbeta CDR3 regions were amplified from genomic DNA using the immunoSEQ Assay, a bias-controlled multiplex PCR. Per the authors' processing: Nucleated cell counts per sample were estimated from amplification of reference gene primers within the assay. To quantify the absolute abundance of each unique TCRbeta CDR3 rearrangement, sequence reads were collapsed and filtered. For each sample, productive Simpson clonality was calculated as the square root of Simpson's diversity index over productive rearrangements. The table was pulled from immuneACCESS by TCRdb, which kept in-frame rearrangements only. Such tables lose some clones; where checked, under half of the loss comes from unresolved V genes, and the rest has no known cause. For V, J and clone size, that table is used; D and trimming come from the DNA. For this sample the table gives around 130,000 clones, of which 85% were detected only once. The ten largest clones add up to under 4% of the sample.

Whole blood was collected in K2EDTA tubes by collaborating institutions according to the institutions' own protocols. For TCRbeta analysis, collaborators shipped samples as frozen whole blood, isolated PBMCs, or DNA extracted from either of those sample types. The research as a whole found: The quantity of clinical and demographic metadata differed by source and by participant and was supplied without curation.

Germline trimming amounts to 0 bases on V and 2 bases on J, with 5 as the count of junction bases outside the gene matches. The germline V gene yields LGHNA for CDR1 and YSLEER for CDR2. The CDR3 has 16 amino acids, counting the end cysteine and phenylalanine. Only the CDR3 region is kept as DNA, spanning 48 bases read in frame from base 1. The specimen was peripheral blood. Recombination linked TRBV4-3 to TRBJ2-7; 9 nucleotides in the junction match TRBD1. The TCR comes from a man between 60 and 75 years old with acute or convalescent COVID-19. The sequence in DNA is TGCGCCAGCAGCCAAGATCGCACAGGGGGCGCCTACGAGCAGTACTTC. This sequence encodes CASSQDRTGGAYEQYF.